Below, 26 T cell receptor beta chains from the same sample are listed, as sequenced in a study of T cell responses to AZD1222 COVID-19 vaccine. TCRdb's table, derived via immunoSEQ multiplex PCR, lists solely in-frame clones and lacks some. This sample has approximately 90,000 clones; 89% occur once, and the top ten carry approximately 5%. The starting material was peripheral blood, obtained 28 days after the second AZD1222 dose. Receptors originate from an adult who received the AZD1222 COVID-19 vaccine.

V usage is TRBV4-2 and J usage is TRBJ2-5, with 7 bases aligning to TRBD2. The CDR3 loop spans 14 amino acids. The V gene's germline CDR1 is LGHNA and CDR2 YNFKEQ. After removal of 2 bases from V and 5 bases from J, the junction contained 5 bases not matched to a gene. The CDR3 sequence: CASSQIGTTETQYF. The CDR3 DNA sequence: TGTGCCAGCAGCCAAATTGGGACTACCGAGACCCAGTACTTC.

V gene TRBV7-9 combines with J gene TRBJ1-1, with unresolved D. The CDR3 is made up of 15 amino acids. CDR1 and CDR2 from the germline V gene are SEHNR and FQNEAQ (reference sequence). V was pared by 1 base and J by 0 bases, with 9 bases between. The CDR3 DNA reads as TGTGCCAGCAGCTTAGGGCATAGGCTGAACACTGAAGCTTTCTTT. It specifies CASSLGHRLNTEAFF.

This clone was seen just once. V and J are TRBV18 and TRBJ1-1; D unclear. Germline V gene sequence: CDR1 KGHSH, CDR2 LQKENI. V gave up 4 bases and J gave up 8 bases, with 14 bases separating them. The CDR3 length is 13 residues. The CDR3 DNA sequence: TGTGCCAGCTCACAAGACTCCCGGGAGGAAGCTTTCTTT. Its translation: CASSQDSREEAFF.

The rearrangement uses TRBV4-2 and TRBJ2-7; tentative D call: TRBD1 (5 bases). V was clipped by 3 bases and J by 6 bases, with 15 bases between them. The CDR3 has 14 residues. Germline V lookup: CDR1 LGHNA, CDR2 YNFKEQ. DNA for the CDR3: TGTGCCAGCAGCCAGAGGCCCCCAAGGGGCGAGCAGTACTTC. It is translated as CASSQRPPRGEQYF.

V usage is TRBV10-1 and J usage is TRBJ2-3; D not resolved. This CDR3 region has 11 residues. Trimming removed 4 bases from V and 4 bases from J, with 3 bases in between. The germline CDR1 and CDR2 sequences are WNHNN and SYGVQD (reference sequence). In DNA, the CDR3 is TGCGCCAGCAGTGGTGCAGATACGCAGTATTTT. Encoded protein: CASSGADTQYF.

This clone showed up just a few times. V usage is TRBV6-5 and J usage is TRBJ1-2; 9 bases fit TRBD1. CDR3 length equals 13 residues. Germline assignment: CDR1 MNHEY and CDR2 SVGAGI. V lost 6 bases to trimming and J lost 7 bases; unmatched junction nucleotides: 6. CDR3 DNA sequence: TGTGCCAGCAGGGGGGACAGGGCTCGTGGCTACACCTTC. It encodes CASRGDRARGYTF.

The sample holds a few counts of this clone. The V call is TRBV7-9, the J call TRBJ2-7; possible D gene TRBD1, 5 bases. This CDR3 is 14 amino acids long. Germline V gene lookup returns CDR1 SEHNR and CDR2 FQNEAQ (reference sequence). With 2 bases removed from V and 5 bases from J, the gap between germline ends came to 13 bases. CDR3 bases: TGTGCCAGCAGCTTATTAGGGGTTGGCGACGAGCAGTACTTC. Translation: CASSLLGVGDEQYF.

This chain joins TRBV6-5 and TRBJ2-1; D perhaps matches TRBD1 (5 bases). There are 16 residues in the CDR3. The germline gives CDR1 MNHEY, CDR2 SVGAGI. Between the trimmed V and J ends, which lost 0 bases and 5 bases, there was a span of 14 bases. The CDR3 coding sequence is TGTGCCAGCAGTTACTCGATTGGTAGGGGCCACAATGAGCAGTTCTTC. It is translated as CASSYSIGRGHNEQFF.

The chain is built from TRBV28 and TRBJ1-6; D remains unclear. With 7 bases removed from V and 13 bases from J, the gap between germline ends came to 14 bases. The germline CDR1 and CDR2 sequences are MDHEN and SYDVKM. The CDR3 length is 12 residues. The CDR3 nucleotides are TGTGCCAGCAATCTCGACCCTGCTCCCCTCCACTTT. It is translated as CASNLDPAPLHF.

J is TRBJ1-5 and V is TRBV19, with D possibly being TRBD1 (6 bases). The V end lost 0 bases, the J end lost 0 bases, and 9 bases lay between the germline ends. The CDR3 loop spans 16 amino acids. Germline-derived CDR1 and CDR2 are LNHDA and SQIVND (reference sequence). The CDR3 sequence is CASSIDPGDSNQPQHF. In DNA form, the CDR3 reads TGTGCCAGTAGTATAGATCCAGGGGATAGCAATCAGCCCCAGCATTTT.

The J gene is TRBJ2-7, the V gene TRBV9, with 11 bases identical to TRBD2. V lost 0 bases to trimming and J lost 4 bases; unmatched junction nucleotides: 6. Germline CDR1 and CDR2: SGDLS and YYNGEE. The CDR3 runs to 16 residues. The CDR3 is CASSVAPTSGNYEQYF. The DNA of the CDR3 is TGTGCCAGCAGCGTAGCCCCGACTAGCGGGAATTACGAGCAGTACTTC. The whole variable domain, filled in from reference TRBV9 and TRBJ2-7, reads DSGVTQTPKHLITATGQRVTLRCSPRSGDLSVYWYQQSLDQGLQFLIQYYNGEERAKGNILERFSAQQFPDLHSELNLSSLELGDSALYFCASSVAPTSGNYEQYFGPGTRLTVT.

The V call is TRBV11-3, the J call TRBJ2-7; 7 bases align to TRBD1. Germline V gene data show CDR1 as SGHNT and CDR2 as YENEEA. V trimming: 5 bases; J trimming: 3 bases; junction bases outside the gene matches: 7. The CDR3 has 14 amino acids. This CDR3 reads CASSEQGNDYEQYF. CDR3 nucleotides: TGTGCCAGCAGCGAACAGGGGAACGACTACGAGCAGTACTTC.

CDR3: CASSVGSSYNEQFF. In DNA form, the CDR3 reads TGTGCCAGCAGTGTGGGAAGTTCCTACAATGAGCAGTTCTTC. V and J are TRBV2 and TRBJ2-1, with D hard to call. CDR3 length: 14 amino acids. V lost 4 bases, J lost 1 base, and 8 bases lay in between. Per germline, CDR1 SNHLY and CDR2 FYNNEI.

The V and J genes are TRBV5-1 and TRBJ1-5; 7 bases line up with TRBD1. With V trimmed by 0 bases and J by 6 bases, 6 bases remained unmatched. The CDR3 runs 15 residues. Germline CDR1 is SGHRS and CDR2 is YFSETQ. The CDR3 bases are TGCGCCAGCAGCTTGGGACAGGGTGAGGGTCAGCCCCAGCATTTT. Translation: CASSLGQGEGQPQHF.

This clone was seen just once. The chain recombines TRBV14 with TRBJ2-7; 11 nucleotides align to TRBD2. Germline V gene sequence: CDR1 SGHDN, CDR2 FVKESK. V lost 4 bases, J lost 3 bases, and 2 bases stayed unmatched. The CDR3 runs 14 residues. CDR3 bases: TGTGCCAGCAGCCGCACTAGCGGGGGCTACGAGCAGTACTTC. Protein sequence: CASSRTSGGYEQYF. Full variable domain (rest looked up from reference TRBV14 and TRBJ2-7): EAGVTQFPSHSVIEKGQTVTLRCDPISGHDNLYWYRRVMGKEIKFLLHFVKESKQDESGMPNNRFLAERTGGTYSTLKVQPAELEDSGVYFCASSRTSGGYEQYFGPGTRLTVT.

The CDR3 is CAWSVLVLGVPGNTEAFF. In DNA form, the CDR3 reads TGTGCCTGGAGTGTATTAGTGCTAGGGGTGCCGGGGAACACTGAAGCTTTCTTT. The genes are TRBV30 and TRBJ1-1; tentative D call: TRBD1 (5 bases). With 0 bases removed from V and 1 base from J, the gap between germline ends came to 21 bases. Germline V lookup: CDR1 GTSNPN, CDR2 SVGIG (reference sequence). This CDR3 comprises 18 residues. Complete variable domain (other parts from reference TRBV30 and TRBJ1-1): SQTIHQWPATLVQPVGSPLSLECTVEGTSNPNLYWYRQAAGRGLQLLFYSVGIGQISSEVPQNLSASRPQDRQFILSSKKLLLSDSGFYLCAWSVLVLGVPGNTEAFFGQGTRLTVV.

The chain joins TRBV14 to TRBJ1-2; TRBD1 matches 8 bases. The CDR3 extends over 13 amino acids. The V gene's germline CDR1 is SGHDN and CDR2 FVKESK. J was trimmed by 4 bases and V by 5 bases; bases with no gene match: 3. In nucleotides, the CDR3 is TGTGCCAGCAGCGGACAGGGTTTCTATGGCTACACCTTC. Amino acid sequence: CASSGQGFYGYTF. Looking up the rest from reference TRBV14 and TRBJ1-2 gives the full variable domain: EAGVTQFPSHSVIEKGQTVTLRCDPISGHDNLYWYRRVMGKEIKFLLHFVKESKQDESGMPNNRFLAERTGGTYSTLKVQPAELEDSGVYFCASSGQGFYGYTFGSGTRLTVV.

Written as DNA, the CDR3 is TGTGCCAGCAGCTGGGACCGGTTTGACCGCCCTGGAAACACCATATATTTT. Translating gives CASSWDRFDRPGNTIYF. This sequence joins TRBV11-3 and TRBJ1-3; TRBD1 is a possible D gene (5 bases). This CDR3 is built from 17 residues. The germline gives CDR1 SGHNT, CDR2 YENEEA. V was cut by 4 bases and J by 2 bases, with 18 bases left in between.

The chain uses TRBV9 and TRBJ2-5; D call uncertain. From germline, CDR1 is SGDLS and CDR2 YYNGEE. The CDR3 covers 12 residues. V was pared by 0 bases and J by 4 bases, with 4 bases between. DNA for the CDR3: TGTGCCAGCAGCGTAGCAGGAGAGACCCAGTACTTC. The encoded protein is CASSVAGETQYF.

This clone was detected once. This chain joins TRBV5-1 and TRBJ1-1; 8 bases align to TRBD1. Unmatched junction bases numbered 7, after V lost 3 bases and J lost 3 bases. The CDR3 contains 15 residues. The V gene's germline CDR1 is SGHRS and CDR2 YFSETQ. DNA of the CDR3: TGCGCCAGCAGCTGGACAGGGCTGGGGGACACTGAAGCTTTCTTT. Translated, it gives CASSWTGLGDTEAFF.

The CDR3 bases are TGTGCCAGCAGCAGAGAGGTGGGGGGCGGCAATTACAATGAGCAGTTCTTC. Amino acids: CASSREVGGGNYNEQFF. The chain links TRBV3-1 (or the pseudogene TRBV3-2) to TRBJ2-1; D is possibly TRBD1 or TRBD2 (6 bases each). The V gene's germline CDR1 is LGHDT and CDR2 YNNKEL (reference sequence). Between the trimmed V and J ends, which lost 5 bases and 4 bases, there was a span of 21 bases. The CDR3 sequence is 17 residues long.

This clone occurred once. V is TRBV5-1 and J is TRBJ1-2; unclear D gene. CDR3 length equals 14 residues. Deletions cut 0 bases from V and 6 bases from J, with 12 bases between. Germline V gives CDR1 SGHRS, CDR2 YFSETQ. The CDR3 sequence: CASSLEREWNGYTF. The CDR3 coding sequence is TGCGCCAGCAGCTTGGAGCGGGAATGGAATGGCTACACCTTC.

The chain recombines TRBV6-6 with TRBJ1-2; D call uncertain. The V and J ends lost 5 bases and 1 base respectively, with 8 bases between them. Germline CDR1 reads MNHNY; CDR2 reads SVGAGI (reference sequence). The CDR3 is 13 amino acids. The CDR3 sequence: CASSPTDNYGYTF. CDR3 nucleotides: TGTGCCAGCAGTCCGACGGATAACTATGGCTACACCTTC.

V gene TRBV19 combines with J gene TRBJ2-7, with D possibly TRBD1 on 6 matching bases. This CDR3 contains 14 residues. Germline CDR1 reads LNHDA; CDR2 reads SQIVND (reference sequence). V was cut by 8 bases and J by 3 bases, with 17 bases left in between. CDR3 region: CASRRGGQYYEQYF. CDR3 coding DNA: TGTGCCAGTCGAAGGGGTGGACAGTACTACGAGCAGTACTTC.

This chain links TRBV6-5 with TRBJ2-3; D call uncertain. The CDR3 runs to 15 residues. Germline V gene sequence: CDR1 MNHEY, CDR2 SVGAGI. Trimming cost V 0 bases and J 0 bases, with 7 bases left between them. CDR3: CASSYSKTSTDTQYF. CDR3 sequence (DNA): TGTGCCAGCAGTTACTCAAAGACTAGCACAGATACGCAGTATTTT.

This sequence joins TRBV10-3 and TRBJ1-6, with 7 nucleotides matching TRBD1. The CDR3 has 15 amino acids. Per germline, CDR1 ENHRY and CDR2 SYGVKD. Unmatched junction bases numbered 9, after V lost 8 bases and J lost 5 bases. The CDR3 here is CAIGATGLDNSPLHF. CDR3 DNA: TGTGCCATCGGGGCGACAGGGTTGGATAATTCACCCCTCCACTTT.